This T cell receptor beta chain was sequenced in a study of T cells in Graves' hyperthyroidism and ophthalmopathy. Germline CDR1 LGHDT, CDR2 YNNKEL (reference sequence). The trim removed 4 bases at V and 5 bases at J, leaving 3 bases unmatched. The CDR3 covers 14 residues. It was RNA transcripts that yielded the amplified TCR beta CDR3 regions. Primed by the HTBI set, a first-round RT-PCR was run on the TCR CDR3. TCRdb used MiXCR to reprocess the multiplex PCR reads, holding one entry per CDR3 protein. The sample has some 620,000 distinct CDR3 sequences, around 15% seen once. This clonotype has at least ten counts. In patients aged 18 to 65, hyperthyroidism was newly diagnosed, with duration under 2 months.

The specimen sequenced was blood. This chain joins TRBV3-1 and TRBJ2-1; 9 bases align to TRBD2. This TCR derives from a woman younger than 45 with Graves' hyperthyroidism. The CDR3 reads CASSLSGRNNEQFF. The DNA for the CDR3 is TGTGCCAGCAGCCTTAGCGGGAGAAACAATGAGCAGTTCTTC.